The next 10 T cell receptor beta chains were all read from a single sample in a study of T cells in women clearing cervical HPV infection. Sequencing used immunoSEQ multiplex PCR; TCRdb keeps in-frame clones, though not all of them. The specimen's table records fewer than 30,000 clones. Sequencing input: blood buffy coat. All receptors come from a woman between 18 and 70 years old with a cervical HPV16 infection that either progressed to CIN3+ or cleared (not recorded which).

Concerning this clone: The read ends 3 residues before the CDR3 terminus; that terminus is restored from the germline J gene. This chain joins TRBV6-4 and TRBJ2-5, with 10 bases matching TRBD2. CDR3 length: 13 amino acids. V shed 4 bases and J 4 bases; nucleotides not matched to a gene: 0. Germline CDR1 MRHNA, CDR2 SNTAGT. CDR3 amino acids: CASSGLAGETQYF. The part of the CDR3 DNA that was read is TGTGCCAGCAGTGGACTAGCGGGAGAGACC.

As concerns this clone: The read is 3 residues too short to cover the CDR3 end, so that end is filled in from the germline J gene. V gene TRBV30 combines with J gene TRBJ2-2; D is perhaps TRBD1 (6 bases). Germline CDR1 is GTSNPN and CDR2 is SVGIG (reference sequence). This CDR3 spans 15 amino acids. V was shortened by 3 bases and J by 1 base, with 12 bases between the two germline ends. CDR3: CAWSPDRKNTGELFF. Incomplete CDR3 DNA: TGTGCCTGGAGCCCGGACAGAAAGAACACCGGGGAG.

Concerning this clone itself: From the germline J gene comes the end of the CDR3, since the read stops 3 residues before it. This rearrangement joins TRBV20-1 to TRBJ2-5; a possible D gene is TRBD2 (5 bases). The CDR3 totals 15 residues. V was pared by 6 bases and J by 5 bases, with 22 bases between. Germline lookup yields CDR1 DFQATT and CDR2 SNEGSKA (reference sequence). The chain's CDR3 is CSATPSSNPGETQYF. The covered CDR3 bases are TGCAGTGCAACACCCTCTTCGAACCCGGGGGAGACC.

In the case of this clone: The CDR3 extends 3 residues past the end of the read, so its final part is completed from the germline J gene. The chain has TRBV5-6 and TRBJ2-1, with D hard to call. The CDR3 is 13 residues long. Germline V gene data show CDR1 as SGHDT and CDR2 as YYEEEE. Trimming cost V 0 bases and J 8 bases, with 9 bases left between them. The CDR3: CASSLDVHDEQFF. The sequenced part of the CDR3 DNA is TGTGCCAGCAGCTTGGATGTACACGATGAG. The variable domain in full, with the rest retrieved from reference TRBV5-6 and TRBJ2-1, is DAGVTQSPTHLIKTRGQQVTLRCSPKSGHDTVSWYQQALGQGPQFIFQYYEEEERQRGNFPDRFSGHQFPNYSSELNVNALLLGDSALYLCASSLDVHDEQFFGPGTRLTVL.

Comments on this clone: Germline and junction disagree at one end, which may indicate a read error. From the germline J gene comes the end of the CDR3, since the read stops 3 residues before it. The sample holds other DNA sequences that translate to the same CDR3. The chain uses TRBV5-1 and TRBJ1-3; maybe TRBD1 (5 bases). The CDR3 contains 16 residues. The germline gives CDR1 SGHRS, CDR2 YFSETQ. Incomplete CDR3 DNA: TGCGCCAGCAGCCCCACAGGAGGGGTCGGTGGAAACACT. Translated: CASSPTGGVGGNT. The entire CDR3 protein reads CASSPTGGVGGNTIYF.

As regards this clone: The CDR3 end falls 3 residues outside the read, so it is completed with the germline J gene. The V call is TRBV6-1, the J call TRBJ1-2; D unresolved. The CDR3 runs to 14 residues. Germline V CDR1 and CDR2: MNHNS, SASEGT. The CDR3: CASSEGTSRYDYTF. The sequenced part of the CDR3 DNA is TGTGCCAGCAGTGAAGGGACTAGCAGGTACGAC.

As concerns this clone: The missing CDR3 end, 3 residues past where the read stops, is filled in from the germline J gene. The rearrangement links TRBV29-1 to TRBJ1-1; D remains unclear. The CDR3 has 12 residues. The germline CDR1 and CDR2 sequences are SQVTM and ANQGSEA. V dropped 4 bases and J dropped 0 bases, with 6 bases sitting between them. Incomplete CDR3 DNA: TGCAGCGTTGGGCGGATGAACACTGAA. Its protein product is CSVGRMNTE. The CDR3 in its entirety is CSVGRMNTEAFF.

Turning to this clone: With the read ending 3 residues before the CDR3 end, the germline J gene is used to fill in that end. The rearrangement joins TRBV19 to TRBJ1-6, with no clear D. Trimming removed 8 bases from V and 6 bases from J, with 8 bases in between. This CDR3 contains 12 residues. Germline CDR1 and CDR2: LNHDA and SQIVND (reference sequence). CDR3 bases read: TGTGCCAGTTCCAGATCTAATTCACCC. The encoded protein is CASSRSNSP. The CDR3 as a whole reads CASSRSNSPLHF.

The covered CDR3 bases are TGTGCCAGCAGCTTTGGGCAGGGGTATAGGGAAAAA. Protein: CASSFGQGYREK. The whole CDR3 sequence is CASSFGQGYREKLFF. The chain employs TRBV7-9 and TRBJ1-4; the D gene is possibly TRBD1 (6 bases). The read halts 3 residues ahead of the CDR3 end, with the missing end drawn from the germline J gene. Trimming pared 3 bases from V and 8 bases from J, leaving 16 bases between. CDR3 length equals 15 residues. In germline, CDR1 is SEHNR, CDR2 FQNEAQ (reference sequence).

Points on this clone: The read ends 3 residues before the CDR3 terminus; that terminus is restored from the germline J gene. The rearrangement uses TRBV30 and TRBJ1-4, with a weak D call TRBD1 (6 bases). The V end was cut by 3 bases, the J end by 8 bases, with 16 bases between. The germline gives CDR1 GTSNPN, CDR2 SVGIG (reference sequence). CDR3 length: 14 residues. The CDR3: CAWSRGGVGEKLFF. Incomplete CDR3 DNA: TGTGCCTGGAGCAGAGGGGGTGTCGGCGAAAAA. Combining the CDR3 with reference TRBV30 and TRBJ1-4 gives the whole variable domain SQTIHQWPATLVQPVGSPLSLECTVEGTSNPNLYWYRQAAGRGLQLLFYSVGIGQISSEVPQNLSASRPQDRQFILSSKKLLLSDSGFYLCAWSRGGVGEKLFFGSGTQLSVL.